This TCR beta chain emerged from a study of tumor and adjacent non-tumor tissue in lung cancer. As for the study in general: Patients were aged roughly 30 to 76, around ten men and roughly 5 women, stage I to III. Each sample yielded around 4.2 million productive TCRbeta reads on average.

This sample's RNA came from whole unsorted tissue. Comments on this clonotype: The antigen remains undetermined. One end of the junction varies from germline; a read error may be responsible.

The study's findings and limits: Top 100 clones took a larger repertoire share in normal lung. TCR diversity was significantly greater in tumor than normal lung tissue.

TCRbeta libraries were built with three rounds of nested PCR, modified from ARM-PCR. MiXCR was run by TCRdb on the multiplex PCR reads, yielding one entry per CDR3 protein. In the table there are about 120,000 distinct CDR3 sequences, over 75% of which are singletons. The CDR3 loop spans 15 amino acids. CDR1 is WSHSY, CDR2 SAAADI, per germline. The specimen sequenced was lung tumor tissue. This chain links TRBV10-2 with TRBJ2-4; D ambiguous. The sequence came from a man aged 70 or older with non-small cell lung cancer. CDR3 in DNA: TGCGCCGGCAGTGAGTATCGTGACCGGCGGAACATTCAGTACTTC. This sequence encodes CAGSEYRDRRNIQYF.